These 19 T cell receptor beta chains came from one sample sequenced in a study of blood T cell repertoires in COVID-19. Clones were read by immunoSEQ multiplex PCR, and TCRdb kept only the in-frame ones, dropping some. The table lists over 300,000 clones, roughly 88% of them singletons, with approximately 1.5% in the top ten. Sequencing was done on a sample of peripheral blood. The receptors here all came from a woman between 45 and 60 years old with acute or convalescent COVID-19.

This chain links TRBV11-3 with TRBJ2-1; 8 nucleotides agree with TRBD2. Germline trimming cut 1 base from V and 8 bases from J; bases unmatched to any gene: 13. CDR3 length equals 17 residues. CDR1 and CDR2 (germline): SGHNT, YENEEA. The CDR3 is CASSLGAGRAYPDEQFF. Written as DNA, the CDR3 is TGTGCCAGCAGCTTAGGGGCCGGGAGGGCTTATCCCGATGAGCAGTTCTTC.

The V and J genes are TRBV28 and TRBJ1-6; TRBD1 aligns across 8 bases. From germline, CDR1 is MDHEN and CDR2 SYDVKM. The CDR3 has 17 amino acids. After removal of 1 base from V and 1 base from J, the junction contained 3 bases not matched to a gene. This CDR3 reads CASSLSTGGSYNSPLHF. The DNA of the CDR3 is TGTGCCAGCAGTTTATCCACAGGGGGATCCTATAATTCACCCCTCCACTTT.

The chain joins TRBV5-1 to TRBJ1-5, with TRBD1 as a possible D gene (5 bases). Deletions cut 3 bases from V and 7 bases from J, with 20 bases between. The V gene's germline CDR1 is SGHRS and CDR2 YFSETQ. The CDR3 extends over 16 amino acids. The CDR3 DNA reads TGCGCCAGCAGCTCTGATGGGGGGACCCTAGGGCAGCCCCAGCATTTT. It yields the protein CASSSDGGTLGQPQHF.

This CDR3 is CASSEVEERLFF. The CDR3 DNA sequence: TGTGCCAGCAGTGAAGTGGAGGAGAGACTGTTTTTT. This chain connects TRBV6-1 to TRBJ1-4; no definite D call. CDR3 size: 12 residues. The ends were cut back, 1 base at V and 13 bases at J, with 10 bases in the middle. Germline CDR1 is MNHNS and CDR2 is SASEGT.

This clone was found a few times. The chain uses TRBV19 and TRBJ1-6; D is unresolved. Trimming took 6 bases from V and 0 from J, leaving 3 bases between them. The CDR3 length is 13 residues. The V gene's germline CDR1 is LNHDA and CDR2 SQIVND (reference sequence). CDR3 coding DNA: TGTGCCAGTAGGAGCTCCTATAATTCACCCCTCCACTTT. Amino acid sequence: CASRSSYNSPLHF.

This chain joins TRBV5-4 and TRBJ2-2; the match to TRBD1 covers 9 bases. The CDR3 is made up of 15 amino acids. Germline loops: CDR1 SGHNT, CDR2 YYREEE (reference sequence). Trimming cost V 5 bases and J 9 bases; bases outside gene matches: 11. CDR3 in amino acids: CASRPDRGARRELFF. The CDR3, as DNA: TGTGCCAGCAGGCCGGACAGGGGCGCGAGGAGGGAGCTGTTTTTT.

The chain carries TRBV15 and TRBJ2-7, with D possibly matching TRBD1 (5 bases). Germline lookup yields CDR1 LNHNV and CDR2 YYDKDF (reference sequence). V lost 5 bases and J 3 bases, leaving 17 bases between the germline ends. The CDR3 totals 15 residues. The CDR3 coding sequence is TGTGCCACCAGCTTGGCCTTGAGACAGTACTACGAGCAGTACTTC. The encoded protein is CATSLALRQYYEQYF. Based on the CDR3 plus reference TRBV15 and TRBJ2-7, the full variable domain is DAMVIQNPRYQVTQFGKPVTLSCSQTLNHNVMYWYQQKSSQAPKLLFHYYDKDFNNEADTPDNFQSRRPNTSFCFLDIRSPGLGDTAMYLCATSLALRQYYEQYFGPGTRLTVT.

The chain couples TRBV18 to TRBJ1-5; TRBD1 matches at 9 bases. The CDR3 consists of 16 residues. Germline assignment: CDR1 KGHSH and CDR2 LQKENI. V shed 3 bases, J shed 3 bases, and the junction held 6 bases outside the gene matches. The CDR3 sequence: CASSPPGQGLNQPQHF. The CDR3 DNA reads TGTGCCAGCTCACCGCCGGGACAGGGTCTCAATCAGCCCCAGCATTTT.

This clone appeared once. CDR3 loop: CASSLRQGSSGANVLTF. In DNA, the CDR3 is TGTGCCAGCAGCTTACGACAGGGATCCTCTGGGGCCAACGTCCTGACTTTC. The chain uses TRBV11-2 and TRBJ2-6, with 7 positions matching TRBD1. V lost 2 bases and J lost 0; bases outside the gene matches: 4. The CDR3 has 17 residues. CDR1 is SGHAT and CDR2 is FQNNGV in the germline V gene.

The chain uses TRBV10-3 and TRBJ2-1, with D possibly being TRBD1 (6 bases). This CDR3 has 16 amino acids. The germline CDR1 and CDR2 sequences are ENHRY and SYGVKD. Trimming cost V 0 bases and J 7 bases, with 16 bases left between them. The CDR3 region is CAISESTGLGGNEQFF. DNA for the CDR3: TGTGCCATCAGTGAGTCGACAGGTCTAGGGGGAAATGAGCAGTTCTTC.

The chain carries TRBV19 and TRBJ1-6, with D tentatively TRBD1 (6 bases). The germline V and J ends were trimmed by 5 bases and 10 bases, with 15 bases remaining between them. The CDR3 is 14 amino acids. The V gene's germline CDR1 is LNHDA and CDR2 SQIVND (reference sequence). CDR3 DNA: TGTGCCAGTAGTCGGGACAAGGGGATCTCACCCCTCCACTTT. Amino acid sequence: CASSRDKGISPLHF.

This rearrangement joins TRBV11-3 to TRBJ2-7, with TRBD2 as a possible D gene (6 bases). V was pared by 5 bases and J by 3 bases, with 11 bases between. The CDR3 sequence is 13 residues long. Per the germline V gene, CDR1 is SGHNT and CDR2 is YENEEA. The CDR3 coding sequence is TGTGCCAGCAGCCCCGGGAGCAGCTACGAGCAGTACTTC. Its translation: CASSPGSSYEQYF.

The chain combines TRBV24-1 with TRBJ2-3; D might be TRBD2 (6 bases). The CDR3 sequence is 15 residues long. The V end lost 4 bases, the J end lost 4 bases, and 14 bases lay between the germline ends. CDR1 and CDR2 from the germline V gene are KGHDR and SFDVKD. The CDR3 sequence is CATSESGGSADTQYF. CDR3 bases: TGTGCCACCAGTGAATCCGGGGGATCGGCAGATACGCAGTATTTT.

The rearrangement joins TRBV7-2 to TRBJ2-1; TRBD1 aligns across 8 bases. The CDR3 runs 14 residues. The J segment lost 9 bases and the V segment lost 3 bases, leaving 7 bases of the junction unmatched. CDR1 is SGHTA, CDR2 FQGNSA, per germline. The CDR3 here is CASSFRTGRGEQFF. The DNA of the CDR3 is TGTGCCAGCAGCTTCCGGACAGGGCGAGGTGAGCAGTTCTTC.

This rearrangement joins TRBV11-3 to TRBJ2-1; TRBD1 matches 9 bases. The CDR3 is made up of 16 amino acids. Germline V gene data show CDR1 as SGHNT and CDR2 as YENEEA. V gave up 6 bases and J gave up 7 bases; unmatched junction bases: 13. The CDR3 spells CASSDRDRVGLNEQFF. The CDR3 nucleotides read TGTGCCAGCAGTGATAGGGACAGGGTTGGGTTGAATGAGCAGTTCTTC.

The chain joins TRBV12-5 to TRBJ2-3; D not resolved. Germline CDR1 is LGHNT and CDR2 is FRNRAP. The CDR3 has 14 residues. V was shortened by 5 bases and J by 0 bases, with 9 bases between the two germline ends. CDR3 DNA: TGTGCTAGTGGTATCAGTGCTAGCACAGATACGCAGTATTTT. Amino acids: CASGISASTDTQYF.

The chain employs TRBV28 and TRBJ1-5; 12 nucleotides align to TRBD1. Germline assignment: CDR1 MDHEN and CDR2 SYDVKM. The length of the CDR3 is 16 residues. The V segment lost 4 bases and the J segment 6 bases; nucleotides outside the gene matches: 7. The CDR3 nucleotides read TGTGCCAGCAGTTCTGCCGGGACAGGGGGCGGTCAGCCCCAGCATTTT. Amino acid sequence: CASSSAGTGGGQPQHF.

This chain's CDR3 is CASSPGQANGYTF. In nucleotides, the CDR3 is TGTGCCAGCAGTCCGGGACAGGCCAACGGCTACACCTTC. The chain is built from TRBV28 and TRBJ1-2; 8 bases align to TRBD1. The V segment lost 5 bases and the J segment 8 bases; nucleotides outside the gene matches: 7. This CDR3 has 13 amino acids. Germline V gives CDR1 MDHEN, CDR2 SYDVKM.

The chain has TRBV5-4 and TRBJ1-4, with D perhaps TRBD1 (5 bases). This CDR3 region has 17 residues. The germline gives CDR1 SGHNT, CDR2 YYREEE (reference sequence). The V and J ends lost 3 bases and 6 bases respectively, with 21 bases between them. The DNA of the CDR3 is TGTGCCAGCAGCTCAGGGTTTTCTCTTCTAGGACATGAAAAACTGTTTTTT. This gives the protein CASSSGFSLLGHEKLFF.